These 30 T cell receptor beta chains were all obtained from the same sample, sequenced in a study of blood T cell repertoires in COVID-19 (TCRdb year 2020). The library was made by the immunoSEQ multiplex PCR assay. TCRdb took this table from immuneACCESS and kept in-frame rearrangements with V and J called. Such tables lack part of the clones; where checked against another copy, unresolved V genes explain under half of the gap, and the rest is unexplained. This sample comprises about 410,000 clones, 89% of them detected only once. The biggest ten clones account for approximately 1.5% of the sample. The sequenced sample consisted of peripheral blood. The source of these receptors is a middle-aged woman with COVID-19, enrolled during active disease.

This clone was seen only once. V and J are TRBV20-1 and TRBJ1-4; D unresolved. From germline, CDR1 is DFQATT and CDR2 SNEGSKA (reference sequence). Trimming removed 0 bases from V and 10 bases from J, with 6 bases in between. The CDR3 totals 11 residues. The DNA of the CDR3 is TGCAGTGCTAGAGATTCGAGAAAACTGTTTTTT. It codes for CSARDSRKLFF.

This sequence joins TRBV29-1 and TRBJ2-7; 7 bases match TRBD1. Germline assignment: CDR1 SQVTM and CDR2 ANQGSEA. Trimming removed 1 base from V and 7 bases from J; junction bases left unmatched: 19. The CDR3 sequence is 17 residues long. The CDR3 sequence: CSVEAPKRDSGLREQYF. The CDR3 DNA is TGCAGCGTTGAAGCCCCCAAAAGGGACAGTGGCTTACGAGAGCAGTACTTC.

The CDR3 protein is CASSLGRTYEQYF. The DNA for the CDR3 is TGTGCCAGCAGCTTGGGCCGCACTTACGAGCAGTACTTC. This rearrangement joins TRBV11-2 to TRBJ2-7; unclear D gene. Trimming shortened V by 3 bases and J by 4 bases, and 10 bases separated the two germline ends. The CDR3 consists of 13 residues. Germline assignment: CDR1 SGHAT and CDR2 FQNNGV.

The chain is built from TRBV7-9 and TRBJ1-5; no clear D. V was shortened by 5 bases and J by 9 bases, with 11 bases between the two germline ends. This CDR3 has 12 residues. Germline-derived CDR1 and CDR2 are SEHNR and FQNEAQ (reference sequence). The CDR3 sequence: CASSPQASPQHF. The CDR3 coding sequence is TGTGCCAGCAGCCCCCAGGCTTCGCCCCAGCATTTT.

The table lists this clone with a count of one. This sequence joins TRBV14 and TRBJ2-5, with D possibly matching TRBD1 (5 bases). This CDR3 comprises 17 residues. The germline V gene has CDR1 SGHDN and CDR2 FVKESK. V lost 3 bases and J 1 base, leaving 18 bases between the germline ends. The CDR3 bases are TGTGCCAGCAGCCACGAATGGGCAGGGCTCTCCCAAGAGACCCAGTACTTC. Translating it yields CASSHEWAGLSQETQYF.

The rearrangement uses TRBV2 and TRBJ1-6, with a weak D call TRBD1 (5 bases). V lost 7 bases, J lost 5 bases, and 12 bases lay in between. The CDR3 extends over 14 amino acids. Germline V gene data show CDR1 as SNHLY and CDR2 as FYNNEI. CDR3 sequence reads: CASKGAANNSPLHF. CDR3 coding DNA: TGTGCCAGCAAAGGGGCCGCTAATAATTCACCCCTCCACTTT.

The chain joins TRBV5-1 to TRBJ2-1; 16 nucleotides match TRBD2. The CDR3 spans 18 residues. Germline-derived CDR1 and CDR2 are SGHRS and YFSETQ. The V gene end was trimmed by 0 bases and the J gene end by 7 bases; junction bases not matched to a gene: 7. The CDR3 DNA follows: TGCGCCAGCAGCTTGGGGGGACTAGCGGGAGGGGTTCGAAATGAGCAGTTCTTC. Translating it yields CASSLGGLAGGVRNEQFF.

The rearrangement uses TRBV27 and TRBJ2-3; D is possibly TRBD2 (5 bases). Trimming took 2 bases from V and 6 from J, leaving 12 bases between them. This CDR3 spans 14 amino acids. Germline lookup yields CDR1 MNHEY and CDR2 SMNVEV (reference sequence). DNA of the CDR3: TGTGCCAGCAGTTTAAGAGGGTTCAGCGATACGCAGTATTTT. This sequence encodes CASSLRGFSDTQYF.

DNA of the CDR3: TGTGCCACCAGTGCCGCGACAGGGGGCCCAGATACGCAGTATTTT. This translates into CATSAATGGPDTQYF. The chain couples TRBV24-1 to TRBJ2-3; 10 bases fit TRBD1. The CDR3 loop spans 15 amino acids. Germline CDR1 reads KGHDR; CDR2 reads SFDVKD. With V trimmed by 5 bases and J by 4 bases, 5 bases remained unmatched.

For this clone: This same CDR3 is encoded by further DNA sequences in the sample. The chain links TRBV27 to TRBJ2-3; 7 nucleotides align to TRBD2. V lost 3 bases to trimming and J lost 0 bases; unmatched junction nucleotides: 3. The germline CDR1 and CDR2 sequences are MNHEY and SMNVEV (reference sequence). This CDR3 comprises 15 residues. CDR3 region: CASSLLAASTDTQYF. Here the CDR3 DNA reads TGTGCCAGCAGTTTGCTAGCGGCTAGCACAGATACGCAGTATTTT.

DNA of the CDR3: TGTGCCAGCTCACCACCGACAGGGGATGGCTACACCTTC. Its translation: CASSPPTGDGYTF. The chain is built from TRBV18 and TRBJ1-2; 8 bases match TRBD1. Germline V gene lookup returns CDR1 KGHSH and CDR2 LQKENI. The CDR3 loop spans 13 amino acids. V lost 0 bases to trimming and J lost 6 bases; unmatched junction nucleotides: 0.

The chain has TRBV10-3 and TRBJ1-6, with D perhaps matching TRBD1 (5 bases). Germline CDR1 is ENHRY and CDR2 is SYGVKD. This CDR3 is 13 amino acids long. Trimming took 6 bases from V and 7 from J, leaving 10 bases between them. CDR3 nucleotide sequence: TGTGCCATCAGGTCAGGGCCAAATTCACCCCTCCACTTT. Amino acid sequence: CAIRSGPNSPLHF.

This clone was found once. The chain couples TRBV28 to TRBJ2-7; D is possibly TRBD1 (6 bases). Looked up from germline, CDR1 is MDHEN and CDR2 is SYDVKM. Trimming took 2 bases from V and 3 from J, leaving 11 bases between them. The CDR3 extends over 14 amino acids. CDR3 in amino acids: CASSLGGKYYEQYF. In nucleotides, the CDR3 is TGTGCCAGCAGTTTAGGGGGCAAGTACTACGAGCAGTACTTC.

The gene calls are TRBV5-1 and TRBJ2-1; 11 bases align to TRBD1. Looked up from germline, CDR1 is SGHRS and CDR2 is YFSETQ. Unmatched junction bases numbered 6, after V lost 2 bases and J lost 8 bases. The CDR3 length is 15 residues. In DNA form, the CDR3 reads TGCGCCAGCAGCTTACAGGACAGGGGGCACTATGAGCAGTTCTTC. Protein product: CASSLQDRGHYEQFF.

CDR3 sequence: CASSFGTSGDEQFF. The CDR3 nucleotides are TGTGCCAGCAGTTTCGGGACTAGTGGCGATGAGCAGTTCTTC. The rearrangement uses TRBV6-2 or TRBV6-3 and TRBJ2-1, with 8 bases identical to TRBD2. The germline CDR1 and CDR2 sequences are MNHEY and SVGEGT. The CDR3 length is 14 residues. Trimming removed 4 bases from V and 8 bases from J; junction bases left unmatched: 7.

The chain couples TRBV7-8 to TRBJ2-7; 9 bases line up with TRBD1. The V gene's germline CDR1 is SGHVS and CDR2 FQNEAQ. Trimming cost V 5 bases and J 2 bases; bases outside gene matches: 7. The CDR3 is 15 amino acids. The CDR3 loop is CASSPNRGLTYEQYF. The CDR3 DNA sequence: TGTGCCAGCAGCCCCAACAGGGGGCTAACCTACGAGCAGTACTTC.

The chain carries TRBV9 and TRBJ2-5; 10 bases match TRBD1. Germline V gene data show CDR1 as SGDLS and CDR2 as YYNGEE. CDR3 length: 15 residues. V lost 6 bases and J lost 2; bases outside the gene matches: 7. This CDR3 reads CASKAGDRGQETQYF. Here the CDR3 DNA reads TGTGCCAGCAAAGCCGGGGACAGGGGTCAAGAGACCCAGTACTTC.

This rearrangement joins TRBV5-1 to TRBJ2-1; TRBD2 matches 7 bases. This CDR3 region has 18 residues. V gave up 0 bases and J gave up 2 bases; unmatched junction bases: 11. Germline loops: CDR1 SGHRS, CDR2 YFSETQ. CDR3 coding DNA: TGCGCCAGCAGCTTGGGGCCGGCTAGCGGAAATACCTACAATGAGCAGTTCTTC. It translates to CASSLGPASGNTYNEQFF.

J is TRBJ1-5 and V is TRBV2; D ambiguous. This CDR3 spans 16 amino acids. V lost 3 bases to trimming and J lost 0 bases, with 12 bases between them. Per germline, CDR1 SNHLY and CDR2 FYNNEI. The CDR3 DNA reads TGTGCCAGCAGTGAGTGGGAGAGTATTAGCAATCAGCCCCAGCATTTT. Translated, it gives CASSEWESISNQPQHF.

The chain carries TRBV5-4 and TRBJ1-2; D possibly corresponds to TRBD1 (6 bases). Germline assignment: CDR1 SGHNT and CDR2 YYREEE (reference sequence). This CDR3 has 15 amino acids. The V and J ends lost 5 bases and 4 bases respectively, with 18 bases between them. The DNA for the CDR3 is TGTGCCAGCAGATTCGCGGTAGGGGGACCCTATGGCTACACCTTC. Protein sequence: CASRFAVGGPYGYTF.

The chain couples TRBV19 to TRBJ2-1, with 7 positions matching TRBD2. The length of the CDR3 is 16 residues. Germline loops: CDR1 LNHDA, CDR2 SQIVND (reference sequence). V shed 5 bases, J shed 0 bases, and the junction held 7 bases outside the gene matches. The DNA for the CDR3 is TGTGCCAGTAGTTCCTTACTAGCGAGCTCCTACAATGAGCAGTTCTTC. Its protein is CASSSLLASSYNEQFF.

J is TRBJ1-4 and V is TRBV27, with D perhaps matching TRBD1 (6 bases). The V and J ends lost 7 bases and 4 bases respectively, with 16 bases between them. CDR1 is MNHEY, CDR2 SMNVEV, per germline (reference sequence). CDR3 length: 15 residues. CDR3 sequence reads: CASNLRGGLNEKLFF. Written as DNA, the CDR3 is TGTGCCAGCAACCTGAGGGGGGGGCTTAATGAAAAACTGTTTTTT. Together with reference TRBV27 and TRBJ1-4, the CDR3 gives the full variable domain: EAQVTQNPRYLITVTGKKLTVTCSQNMNHEYMSWYRQDPGLGLRQIYYSMNVEVTDKGDVPEGYKVSRKEKRNFPLILESPSPNQTSLYFCASNLRGGLNEKLFFGSGTQLSVL.

This chain uses TRBV28 with TRBJ1-4; 7 bases align to TRBD1. The V gene end was trimmed by 5 bases and the J gene end by 4 bases; junction bases not matched to a gene: 7. CDR3 length: 15 residues. CDR1 is MDHEN, CDR2 SYDVKM, per germline. CDR3 in amino acids: CASSISGTVNEKLFF. The CDR3 DNA reads TGTGCCAGCAGTATCTCCGGGACAGTTAATGAAAAACTGTTTTTT. Variable domain in full (rest from reference TRBV28 and TRBJ1-4): DVKVTQSSRYLVKRTGEKVFLECVQDMDHENMFWYRQDPGLGLRLIYFSYDVKMKEKGDIPEGYSVSREKKERFSLILESASTNQTSMYLCASSISGTVNEKLFFGSGTQLSVL.

The chain recombines TRBV10-3 with TRBJ2-3, with D possibly TRBD1 on 5 matching bases. This CDR3 has 15 amino acids. The V gene lost 5 bases and the J gene lost 2 bases, with 14 bases spanning the gap. Looked up from germline, CDR1 is ENHRY and CDR2 is SYGVKD. The CDR3 region is CAISPGQGNTDTQYF. The CDR3 region has the DNA TGTGCCATCAGTCCTGGACAAGGGAACACAGATACGCAGTATTTT.

The J gene is TRBJ2-7, the V gene TRBV6-5; 15 bases are shared with TRBD2. The germline gives CDR1 MNHEY, CDR2 SVGAGI. V lost 6 bases and J lost 3; bases outside the gene matches: 3. The CDR3 contains 15 residues. The CDR3 DNA reads TGTGCCAGCAGCGGACTAGCGGGAGGGAGCTACGAGCAGTACTTC. Its translation is CASSGLAGGSYEQYF.

The chain links TRBV30 to TRBJ2-7, with D possibly TRBD1 on 5 matching bases. Trimming cost V 8 bases and J 3 bases, with 14 bases left between them. The CDR3 is made up of 12 amino acids. Per germline, CDR1 GTSNPN and CDR2 SVGIG (reference sequence). In DNA form, the CDR3 reads TGTGCCGGCCAGGGCCCCATCTACGAGCAGTACTTC. This gives the protein CAGQGPIYEQYF.

The CDR3 sequence: CASSLGAMNTEAFF. The CDR3 DNA follows: TGTGCCAGCAGTTTAGGGGCGATGAACACTGAAGCTTTCTTT. The J gene is TRBJ1-1, the V gene TRBV27; D is possibly TRBD1 (5 bases). The CDR3 covers 14 residues. V was shortened by 2 bases and J by 0 bases, with 7 bases between the two germline ends. Germline values: CDR1 MNHEY, CDR2 SMNVEV (reference sequence).

This clone was recorded a few times. This rearrangement joins TRBV6-5 to TRBJ2-2; D possibly corresponds to TRBD1 (6 bases). The V gene's germline CDR1 is MNHEY and CDR2 SVGAGI. This CDR3 has 14 amino acids. V dropped 6 bases and J dropped 1 base, with 9 bases sitting between them. The CDR3 sequence: CASSPGQNTGELFF. DNA of the CDR3: TGTGCCAGCAGCCCGGGACAGAACACCGGGGAGCTGTTTTTT.

This chain links TRBV4-3 with TRBJ1-1, with 8 bases fitting TRBD1. This CDR3 spans 17 amino acids. V gave up 0 bases and J gave up 0 bases; unmatched junction bases: 6. The V gene's germline CDR1 is LGHNA and CDR2 YSLEER. The CDR3 DNA reads TGCGCCAGCAGCCAAGATCTGCAGGGGGCCCTGAACACTGAAGCTTTCTTT. Residues: CASSQDLQGALNTEAFF.

As for this clone: The junction does not match germline at one end; this may be a read error. The chain has TRBV7-7 and TRBJ2-7; weak D call: TRBD2 (5 bases). This CDR3 contains 15 residues. Germline loops: CDR1 SSHAT, CDR2 FNYEAQ (reference sequence). Here the CDR3 DNA reads TGTGCTAGCAGCTTAGGTGAGCGGAGCTCCTACGAGCAGTACTTC. It translates to CASSLGERSSYEQYF.